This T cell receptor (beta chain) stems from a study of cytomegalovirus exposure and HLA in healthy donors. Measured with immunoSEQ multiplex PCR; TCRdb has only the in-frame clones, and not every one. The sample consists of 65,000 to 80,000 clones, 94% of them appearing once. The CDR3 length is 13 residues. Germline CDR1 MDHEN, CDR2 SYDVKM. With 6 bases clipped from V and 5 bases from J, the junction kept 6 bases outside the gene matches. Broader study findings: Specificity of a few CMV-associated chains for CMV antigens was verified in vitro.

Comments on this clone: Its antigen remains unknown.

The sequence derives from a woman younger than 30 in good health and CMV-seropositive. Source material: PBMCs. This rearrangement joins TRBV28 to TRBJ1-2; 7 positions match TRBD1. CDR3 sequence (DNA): TGTGCCAGCAGACCTTCGACAGGGTATGGCTACACCTTC. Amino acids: CASRPSTGYGYTF.